The 22 T cell receptor beta chains in this list originate from one sample, sequenced in a study of T cells in Graves' hyperthyroidism and ophthalmopathy. RNA transcripts yielded amplified TCR beta CDR3 regions. TCR CDR3 regions were first amplified by RT-PCR with HTBI primers. Each CDR3 protein gets one entry after TCRdb re-called the multiplex PCR reads with MiXCR. The sample has approximately 590,000 distinct CDR3 sequences; roughly 50% are singletons. The sample consisted of peripheral blood or thyroid tissue (not recorded which). The receptor source for this set is a woman aged 18-29 years with Graves' hyperthyroidism.

The table lists this clonotype with many counts. The V call is TRBV2, the J call TRBJ1-2, with 7 bases identical to TRBD1. CDR1 SNHLY and CDR2 FYNNEI come from the germline V gene. V lost 6 bases to trimming and J lost 1 base; unmatched junction nucleotides: 2. The CDR3 runs 13 residues. The CDR3 coding sequence is TGTGCCAGCAGCGACAGGGTTAACTATGGCTACACCTTC. Translation: CASSDRVNYGYTF.

V and J are TRBV7-9 and TRBJ1-1; perhaps TRBD1 as D (5 bases). The CDR3 loop spans 13 amino acids. Germline loops: CDR1 SEHNR, CDR2 FQNEAQ (reference sequence). Deletions cut 2 bases from V and 10 bases from J, with 14 bases between. CDR3 sequence reads: CASSLSDILRAFF. CDR3 nucleotides: TGTGCCAGCAGCTTATCGGACATTCTACGAGCTTTCTTT.

This clonotype was counted many times. The chain is built from TRBV2 and TRBJ2-5; D might be TRBD1 (5 bases). CDR1 and CDR2 from the germline V gene are SNHLY and FYNNEI. V dropped 3 bases and J dropped 5 bases, with 10 bases sitting between them. The CDR3 consists of 13 residues. This CDR3 is CASSEKGLETQYF. The CDR3 DNA is TGTGCCAGCAGTGAGAAGGGGTTGGAGACCCAGTACTTC.

This clonotype was seen a few times. One end of the junction varies from germline; a read error may be responsible. The rearrangement uses TRBV7-9 and TRBJ2-7; possibly TRBD2 for D (5 bases). The CDR3 length is 14 residues. The germline V gene has CDR1 SEHNR and CDR2 FQNEAQ (reference sequence). The CDR3 nucleotides are TGCGCCAGCAGCGGATACTTTAACTCCTACGAGCAGTACTTC. The encoded protein is CASSGYFNSYEQYF. The full variable domain, in which reference TRBV7-9 and TRBJ2-7 provide the parts outside the CDR3, is DTGVSQNPRHKITKRGQNVTFRCDPISEHNRLYWYRQTLGQGPEFLTYFQNEAQLEKSRLLSDRFSAERPKGSFSTLEIQRTEQGDSAMYLCASSGYFNSYEQYFGPGTRLTVT.

Worth noting for this clonotype: This clone may be a read error of a much larger clone one base away. The chain recombines TRBV2 with TRBJ1-6; TRBD1 is a possible D gene (6 bases). The V gene's germline CDR1 is SNHLY and CDR2 FYNNEI. The CDR3 spans 16 residues. The CDR3: CANSERMGGGGSPLHF. CDR3 sequence (DNA): TGTGCCAACAGTGAAAGGATGGGGGGCGGGGGTTCACCCCTCCACTTT.

This clonotype was recorded at least ten times. The rearrangement uses TRBV20-1 and TRBJ1-6; TRBD1 might be the D (6 bases). The germline CDR1 and CDR2 sequences are DFQATT and SNEGSKA (reference sequence). The CDR3 runs to 15 residues. The V end lost 3 bases, the J end lost 8 bases, and 17 bases lay between the germline ends. CDR3 nucleotide sequence: TGCAGTGCTAGGATTAGGGGGACAAGTTATTCACCCCTCCACTTT. It translates to CSARIRGTSYSPLHF.

As for this clonotype: Its ends do not fully match the called genes, so a read error is possible. This chain uses TRBV10-3 with TRBJ2-5, with D tentatively TRBD1 or TRBD2 (5 bases each). Germline CDR1 reads ENHRY; CDR2 reads SYGVKD. This CDR3 is built from 12 residues. CDR3 amino acids: CAIGGDGETQYF. CDR3 coding DNA: TGTGCCATAGGTGGGGACGGAGAGACTCAGTACTTC.

The rearrangement joins TRBV15 to TRBJ2-6; the D is unclear. This CDR3 contains 9 residues. Germline V lookup: CDR1 LNHNV, CDR2 YYDKDF (reference sequence). The V end was cut by 8 bases, the J end by 11 bases, with 4 bases between. The CDR3 sequence is CATADVLTF. As DNA, the CDR3 is TGTGCCACCGCCGACGTCCTGACTTTC.

This clonotype was recorded at least ten times. V is TRBV15 and J is TRBJ1-4; D is unclear. The CDR3 runs to 13 residues. Germline CDR1 and CDR2: LNHNV and YYDKDF (reference sequence). Trimming took 0 bases from V and 12 from J, leaving 11 bases between them. The CDR3: CATSRDLAAQLFF. CDR3 DNA sequence: TGTGCCACCAGCAGAGATTTGGCAGCCCAACTGTTTTTT.

The chain couples TRBV6-1 to TRBJ2-2, with D possibly being TRBD1 or TRBD2 (5 bases each). Trimming cost V 7 bases and J 5 bases, with 14 bases left between them. Per germline, CDR1 MNHNS and CDR2 SASEGT. This CDR3 spans 14 amino acids. CDR3 bases: TGTGCCAGCAATCCCCTGGGGGAGACCGGGGAGCTGTTTTTT. Amino acids: CASNPLGETGELFF.

This chain connects TRBV10-3 to TRBJ2-7; D not certain. Deletions cut 0 bases from V and 7 bases from J, with 13 bases between. The CDR3 contains 14 residues. Germline CDR1 ENHRY, CDR2 SYGVKD. Written as DNA, the CDR3 is TGTGCCATCAGTGAGTCGCCAAACTGGGAAGAGCAGTACTTC. Protein product: CAISESPNWEEQYF.

This clonotype was detected many times. The chain links TRBV12-3 or TRBV12-4 to TRBJ2-7; D not certain. The CDR3 consists of 11 residues. The V and J ends lost 2 bases and 7 bases respectively, with 6 bases between them. CDR3 residues: CASSLSREQYF. DNA of the CDR3: TGTGCCAGCAGTTTATCGCGGGAGCAGTACTTC.

The chain combines TRBV7-8 with TRBJ1-4; TRBD1 agrees at 12 bases. J gave up 7 bases and V 0 bases, and 0 bases lay outside the gene matches. The CDR3 contains 15 residues. Germline V CDR1 and CDR2: SGHVS, FQNEAQ. Here the CDR3 reads CASSLAGQGAEKLFF. For the CDR3, the DNA is TGTGCCAGCAGCTTAGCGGGACAGGGGGCTGAAAAACTGTTTTTT.

J is TRBJ2-3 and V is TRBV7-3, with a possible D match to TRBD1 (8 bases). This CDR3 has 17 amino acids. The ends were cut back, 4 bases at V and 5 bases at J, with 22 bases in the middle. The V gene's germline CDR1 is SGHTA and CDR2 FQGTGA. In DNA, the CDR3 is TGTGCCAGCAGCTGGGAGGGGCAGGGGGCGGCGGGAGATACGCAGTATTTT. Protein sequence: CASSWEGQGAAGDTQYF.

The chain has TRBV9 and TRBJ2-7, with TRBD1 matching 9 bases. There are 16 residues in the CDR3. Germline values: CDR1 SGDLS, CDR2 YYNGEE. Losses at the gene ends were 0 bases for V and 5 bases for J; bases not matched to a gene: 9. The CDR3 protein is CASSVGGTGSFHEQYF. Written as DNA, the CDR3 is TGTGCCAGCAGCGTAGGGGGGACAGGGAGTTTCCACGAGCAGTACTTC.

The chain is built from TRBV9 and TRBJ2-7; maybe TRBD2 (5 bases). Germline-derived CDR1 and CDR2 are SGDLS and YYNGEE. The CDR3 sequence is 12 residues long. V was clipped by 2 bases and J by 6 bases, with 9 bases between them. In nucleotides, the CDR3 is TGTGCCAGCAGCGTCACCGAGGGCGAGCAGTACTTC. Its protein is CASSVTEGEQYF.

V and J are TRBV19 and TRBJ1-1; 7 bases line up with TRBD1. Looked up from germline, CDR1 is LNHDA and CDR2 is SQIVND (reference sequence). This CDR3 has 11 residues. V trimming: 7 bases; J trimming: 8 bases; junction bases outside the gene matches: 4. Here the CDR3 DNA reads TGTGCCAGTAAGACGACAGGGGAAGCTTTCTTT. It yields the protein CASKTTGEAFF.

This chain uses TRBV11-3 with TRBJ1-1; weak D call: TRBD1 (6 bases). Trimming pared 1 base from V and 3 bases from J, leaving 24 bases between. Germline V gives CDR1 SGHNT, CDR2 YENEEA. CDR3 size: 19 residues. The CDR3 region has the DNA TGTGCCAGCAGCTTAGGGGGCGCGGTTGGAACAGGGCGAGACACTGAAGCTTTCTTT. Protein sequence: CASSLGGAVGTGRDTEAFF.

This clonotype was seen at least ten times. V usage is TRBV24-1 and J usage is TRBJ2-7, with D possibly TRBD2 on 5 matching bases. This CDR3 has 15 residues. V lost 3 bases and J lost 0, with 11 bases in between. CDR1 and CDR2 (germline): KGHDR, SFDVKD. The CDR3 DNA is TGTGCCACCAGTGATCTGGACTGGAGCTCCTACGAGCAGTACTTC. Translated, it gives CATSDLDWSSYEQYF.

The rearrangement links TRBV5-1 to TRBJ1-1; D gene uncertain. Trimming took off 4 bases at V and 4 bases at J, with 14 bases between the two ends. This CDR3 is 14 amino acids long. Germline V gene data show CDR1 as SGHRS and CDR2 as YFSETQ. CDR3 nucleotides: TGCGCCAGCAGCCCGGATAGGCCGGGCACTGAAGCTTTCTTT. Translated, it gives CASSPDRPGTEAFF.

This clonotype was found a few times. The chain couples TRBV24-1 to TRBJ2-5, with 11 bases matching TRBD2. The CDR3 length is 16 residues. The V and J ends lost 4 bases and 5 bases, in that order; junction bases with no gene match: 8. Looked up from germline, CDR1 is KGHDR and CDR2 is SFDVKD. Here the CDR3 reads CATSEAGTSGRETQYF. In DNA, the CDR3 is TGTGCCACCAGTGAGGCCGGGACTAGCGGCCGGGAGACCCAGTACTTC.

In nucleotides, the CDR3 is TGTGCCAGCAGCCAATACTATGGGGGGAATCAGCCCCAGCATTTT. Protein sequence: CASSQYYGGNQPQHF. This rearrangement joins TRBV2 to TRBJ1-5; D is perhaps TRBD1 (5 bases). Germline loops: CDR1 SNHLY, CDR2 FYNNEI. The CDR3 loop spans 15 amino acids. Trimming took 6 bases from V and 4 from J, leaving 16 bases between them.